The 18 T cell receptor beta chains in this list originate from one sample, sequenced in a study of shared clonotypes between healthy human individuals. Method: immunoSEQ multiplex PCR; TCRdb's copy keeps in-frame clones and lacks some. The repertoire has about 1 million clones, around 74% of them found once; the top ten carry approximately 1.5%. The sequenced material came from memory CD4+ T cells sorted from blood. The sample's subset: CD45RA-negative fraction. The origin of the receptors is a man aged 18 to 29 in good health.

The chain links TRBV11-3 to TRBJ2-1; D is unclear. The CDR3 is 15 amino acids. Between the trimmed V and J ends, which lost 1 base and 5 bases, there was a span of 12 bases. Looked up from germline, CDR1 is SGHNT and CDR2 is YENEEA. The CDR3 loop reads CASSLGGLDNNEQFF. CDR3 DNA sequence: TGTGCCAGCAGCTTAGGTGGCCTTGACAACAATGAGCAGTTCTTC.

V and J are TRBV6-5 and TRBJ1-1; 7 bases match TRBD1. V trimming: 6 bases; J trimming: 4 bases; junction bases outside the gene matches: 11. This CDR3 is 15 amino acids long. The germline V gene has CDR1 MNHEY and CDR2 SVGAGI. CDR3 coding DNA: TGTGCCAGCAGAGTACCAGGGGGGGGGAGCACTGAAGCTTTCTTT. Amino acid sequence: CASRVPGGGSTEAFF.

The chain's CDR3 is CASSRGASTDTQYF. CDR3 in DNA: TGTGCCAGCAGTAGGGGGGCTAGCACAGATACGCAGTATTTT. The chain couples TRBV6-6 to TRBJ2-3; D may match TRBD1 or TRBD2 (6 bases each). This CDR3 is 14 amino acids long. CDR1 is MNHNY and CDR2 is SVGAGI in the germline V gene (reference sequence). V lost 5 bases and J lost 0, with 9 bases in between.

This clone occurred a few times. The chain joins TRBV4-3 to TRBJ1-1; maybe TRBD1 (5 bases). V was shortened by 1 base and J by 5 bases, with 14 bases between the two germline ends. The CDR3 runs to 15 residues. Germline lookup yields CDR1 LGHNA and CDR2 YSLEER. CDR3 amino acids: CASSQGSGAVTEAFF. The CDR3 DNA reads as TGCGCCAGCAGCCAAGGGTCTGGGGCGGTTACTGAAGCTTTCTTT.

The genes are TRBV5-1 and TRBJ2-5; perhaps TRBD2 as D (6 bases). The germline V gene has CDR1 SGHRS and CDR2 YFSETQ. CDR3 length: 14 amino acids. V shed 4 bases and J shed 4 bases, with 14 bases lying between them. The CDR3 is CASSLGTPRETQYF. The CDR3, as DNA: TGCGCCAGCAGCCTTGGGACTCCAAGAGAGACCCAGTACTTC.

A remark on this clone: The same CDR3 is also encoded by other DNA sequences in this sample. J is TRBJ2-1 and V is TRBV19, with D perhaps matching TRBD1 (6 bases). Germline lookup yields CDR1 LNHDA and CDR2 SQIVND (reference sequence). There are 12 residues in the CDR3. Trimming cost V 3 bases and J 8 bases, with 8 bases left between them. The CDR3 DNA reads TGTGCCAGTAGTATCCAGGGGTATGAGCAGTTCTTC. This encodes CASSIQGYEQFF.

The rearrangement joins TRBV19 to TRBJ2-7; possibly TRBD2 for D (5 bases). The CDR3 extends over 15 amino acids. Germline CDR1 and CDR2: LNHDA and SQIVND (reference sequence). V was trimmed by 3 bases and J by 3 bases, leaving 15 bases between them. The CDR3 DNA is TGTGCCAGTAGTATGGAGGACTTGGCGGGCTACGAGCAGTACTTC. This translates into CASSMEDLAGYEQYF.

V usage is TRBV19 and J usage is TRBJ2-7; 7 nucleotides agree with TRBD2. The CDR3 length is 15 residues. Trimming removed 4 bases from V and 2 bases from J; junction bases left unmatched: 8. Germline V lookup: CDR1 LNHDA, CDR2 SQIVND (reference sequence). The CDR3 nucleotides read TGTGCCAGTAGTAAGAGGTCGGGGGGACCCTACGAGCAGTACTTC. It is translated as CASSKRSGGPYEQYF.

The V call is TRBV19, the J call TRBJ1-6; D perhaps matches TRBD1 (5 bases). Germline V gene sequence: CDR1 LNHDA, CDR2 SQIVND (reference sequence). V was trimmed by 4 bases and J by 7 bases, leaving 11 bases between them. This CDR3 has 14 amino acids. CDR3 amino acids: CASSSGTDNSPLHF. The CDR3 nucleotides are TGTGCCAGTAGTAGCGGGACGGACAATTCACCCCTCCACTTT. The complete variable domain, with remaining parts taken from reference TRBV19 and TRBJ1-6, reads DGGITQSPKYLFRKEGQNVTLSCEQNLNHDAMYWYRQDPGQGLRLIYYSQIVNDFQKGDIAEGYSVSREKKESFPLTVTSAQKNPTAFYLCASSSGTDNSPLHFGNGTRLTVT.

This clone was seen only a few times. This rearrangement joins TRBV28 to TRBJ1-1; D not resolved. Germline assignment: CDR1 MDHEN and CDR2 SYDVKM. CDR3 length: 14 residues. V shed 3 bases and J shed 7 bases, with 15 bases lying between them. CDR3 coding DNA: TGTGCCAGCAGTTTGGGCACGGTGGCTGTTGAAGCTTTCTTT. Its translation: CASSLGTVAVEAFF.

This rearrangement joins TRBV28 to TRBJ1-4; weak D call: TRBD1 (6 bases). V shed 8 bases and J shed 8 bases, with 12 bases lying between them. Looked up from germline, CDR1 is MDHEN and CDR2 is SYDVKM. This CDR3 is 12 amino acids long. The CDR3 DNA reads as TGTGCCAGCCAAAGGGGGGACGAAAAACTGTTTTTT. Translating gives CASQRGDEKLFF. Filled out from reference TRBV28 and TRBJ1-4, the complete variable domain reads DVKVTQSSRYLVKRTGEKVFLECVQDMDHENMFWYRQDPGLGLRLIYFSYDVKMKEKGDIPEGYSVSREKKERFSLILESASTNQTSMYLCASQRGDEKLFFGSGTQLSVL.

In its sample, this clone was seen a few times. The chain couples TRBV5-1 to TRBJ1-5, with D possibly being TRBD1 (5 bases). Germline CDR1 is SGHRS and CDR2 is YFSETQ. CDR3 size: 15 residues. V was trimmed by 0 bases and J by 6 bases, leaving 13 bases between them. The CDR3 protein is CASSLAGEGTQPQHF. CDR3 DNA: TGCGCCAGCAGCTTGGCCGGGGAGGGGACTCAGCCCCAGCATTTT. Full variable domain (remainder filled in from reference TRBV5-1 and TRBJ1-5): KAGVTQTPRYLIKTRGQQVTLSCSPISGHRSVSWYQQTPGQGLQFLFEYFSETQRNKGNFPGRFSGRQFSNSRSEMNVSTLELGDSALYLCASSLAGEGTQPQHFGDGTRLSIL.

The rearrangement links TRBV6-6 to TRBJ1-1; the D is unclear. Germline CDR1 reads MNHNY; CDR2 reads SVGAGI (reference sequence). V lost 1 base to trimming and J lost 6 bases, with 6 bases between them. The length of the CDR3 is 12 residues. CDR3 sequence reads: CASSYLSAEAFF. The CDR3 DNA reads as TGTGCCAGCAGTTACTTATCTGCTGAAGCTTTCTTT.

The V and J genes are TRBV2 and TRBJ2-7, with TRBD1 as a possible D gene (6 bases). Trimming stripped 2 bases from V and 1 base from J, with 9 bases between. The CDR3 extends over 14 amino acids. Germline V gene data show CDR1 as SNHLY and CDR2 as FYNNEI. CDR3 DNA sequence: TGTGCCAGCAGTGAAAACAGGGCATCCTACGAGCAGTACTTC. It codes for CASSENRASYEQYF. Full variable domain (rest looked up from reference TRBV2 and TRBJ2-7): EPEVTQTPSHQVTQMGQEVILRCVPISNHLYFYWYRQILGQKVEFLVSFYNNEISEKSEIFDDQFSVERPDGSNFTLKIRSTKLEDSAMYFCASSENRASYEQYFGPGTRLTVT.

The CDR3, as DNA: TGCGCCAGCGGTTATCCAGGTCAGCCCCAGCATTTT. Translation: CASGYPGQPQHF. The chain uses TRBV4-1 and TRBJ1-5; no reliable D call. With 8 bases removed from V and 6 bases from J, the gap between germline ends came to 11 bases. The CDR3 consists of 12 residues. Germline CDR1 MGHRA, CDR2 YSYEKL.

The chain carries TRBV2 and TRBJ1-2; D gene ambiguous. Between the trimmed V and J ends, which lost 3 bases and 4 bases, there was a span of 12 bases. The CDR3 extends over 14 amino acids. Germline lookup yields CDR1 SNHLY and CDR2 FYNNEI. CDR3 in amino acids: CASSESLQVYGYTF. The CDR3 DNA follows: TGTGCCAGCAGTGAGAGTCTGCAGGTCTATGGCTACACCTTC. The whole variable domain, remainder taken from reference TRBV2 and TRBJ1-2, is EPEVTQTPSHQVTQMGQEVILRCVPISNHLYFYWYRQILGQKVEFLVSFYNNEISEKSEIFDDQFSVERPDGSNFTLKIRSTKLEDSAMYFCASSESLQVYGYTFGSGTRLTVV.

The table lists this clone with a count of one. This chain links TRBV15 with TRBJ2-5; D call uncertain. This CDR3 spans 12 amino acids. V lost 1 base and J 5 bases, leaving 5 bases between the germline ends. The germline V gene encodes CDR1 LNHNV and CDR2 YYDKDF (reference sequence). CDR3 DNA: TGTGCCACCAGCAGAGGGTCGGAGACCCAGTACTTC. This sequence encodes CATSRGSETQYF.

This chain joins TRBV6-5 and TRBJ2-2, with 8 bases lining up with TRBD2. The CDR3 has 15 amino acids. Germline loops: CDR1 MNHEY, CDR2 SVGAGI. Trimming at V came to 2 bases and at J to 3 bases, leaving 2 bases not matched to a gene. CDR3 DNA sequence: TGTGCCAGCAGTTACGGAGCGGGAGACACCGGGGAGCTGTTTTTT. Residues: CASSYGAGDTGELFF.